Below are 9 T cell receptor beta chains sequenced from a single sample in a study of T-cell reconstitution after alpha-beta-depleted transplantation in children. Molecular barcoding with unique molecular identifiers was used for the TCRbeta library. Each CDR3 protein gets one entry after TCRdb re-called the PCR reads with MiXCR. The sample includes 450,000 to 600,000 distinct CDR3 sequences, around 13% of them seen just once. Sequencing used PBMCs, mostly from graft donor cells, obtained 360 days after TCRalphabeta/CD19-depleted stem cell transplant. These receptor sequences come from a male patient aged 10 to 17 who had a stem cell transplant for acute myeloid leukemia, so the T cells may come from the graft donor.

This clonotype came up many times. DNA for the CDR3: TGTGCCAGCAGCTTGGAAGTAACAGTTACGAACACCGGGGAGCTGTTTTTT. Amino acids: CASSLEVTVTNTGELFF. The chain recombines TRBV5-6 with TRBJ2-2; D not resolved. Germline CDR1 and CDR2: SGHDT and YYEEEE. The CDR3 totals 17 residues. The V end was cut by 0 bases, the J end by 0 bases, with 12 bases between. Looking up the rest from reference TRBV5-6 and TRBJ2-2 gives the full variable domain: DAGVTQSPTHLIKTRGQQVTLRCSPKSGHDTVSWYQQALGQGPQFIFQYYEEEERQRGNFPDRFSGHQFPNYSSELNVNALLLGDSALYLCASSLEVTVTNTGELFFGEGSRLTVL.

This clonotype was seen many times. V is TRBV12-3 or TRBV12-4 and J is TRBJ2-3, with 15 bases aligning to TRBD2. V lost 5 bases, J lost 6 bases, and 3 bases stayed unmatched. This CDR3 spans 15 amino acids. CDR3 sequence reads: CASSAGLAGGDTQYF. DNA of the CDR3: TGTGCCAGCAGTGCAGGACTAGCGGGAGGGGATACGCAGTATTTT.

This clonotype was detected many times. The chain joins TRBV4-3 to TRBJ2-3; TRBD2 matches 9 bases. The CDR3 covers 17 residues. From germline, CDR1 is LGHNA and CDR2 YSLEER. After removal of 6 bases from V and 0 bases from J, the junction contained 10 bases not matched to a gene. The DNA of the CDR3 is TGCGCCAGCAGTTCGCTGTTAGCGGGGGACAGCACAGATACGCAGTATTTT. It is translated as CASSSLLAGDSTDTQYF.

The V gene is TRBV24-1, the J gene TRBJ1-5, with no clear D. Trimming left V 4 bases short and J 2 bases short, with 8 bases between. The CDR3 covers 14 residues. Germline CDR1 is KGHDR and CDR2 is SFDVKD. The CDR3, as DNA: TGTGCCACCAGTGAGGTGGGTGGCAATCAGCCCCAGCATTTT. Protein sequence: CATSEVGGNQPQHF.

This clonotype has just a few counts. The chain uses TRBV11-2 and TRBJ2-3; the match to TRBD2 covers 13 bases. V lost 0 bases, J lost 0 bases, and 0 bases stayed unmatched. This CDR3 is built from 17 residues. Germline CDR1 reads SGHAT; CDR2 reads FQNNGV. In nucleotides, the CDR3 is TGTGCCAGCAGCTTAGAACTAGCGGGAGGGAGCACAGATACGCAGTATTTT. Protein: CASSLELAGGSTDTQYF.

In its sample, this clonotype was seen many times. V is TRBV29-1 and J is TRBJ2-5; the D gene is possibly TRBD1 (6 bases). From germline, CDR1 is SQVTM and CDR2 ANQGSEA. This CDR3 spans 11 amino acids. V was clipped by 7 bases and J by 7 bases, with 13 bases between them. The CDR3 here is CSEQGPGTQYF. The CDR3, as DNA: TGCAGCGAACAGGGCCCCGGGACCCAGTACTTC.

For the CDR3, the DNA is TGTGCCAGCAGTGAGGAAGCGGGCCTCGGGGGTGAGCAGTTCTTC. It codes for CASSEEAGLGGEQFF. The gene calls are TRBV6-4 and TRBJ2-1; D is perhaps TRBD2 (6 bases). Trimming took off 3 bases at V and 9 bases at J, with 18 bases between the two ends. CDR1 and CDR2 (germline): MRHNA, SNTAGT. This CDR3 spans 15 amino acids.

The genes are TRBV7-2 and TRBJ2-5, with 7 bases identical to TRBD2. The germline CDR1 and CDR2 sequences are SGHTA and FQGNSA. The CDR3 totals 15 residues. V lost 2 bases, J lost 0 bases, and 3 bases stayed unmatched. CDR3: CASSLSGAYQETQYF. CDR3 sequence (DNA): TGTGCCAGCAGCTTAAGCGGGGCGTACCAAGAGACCCAGTACTTC.

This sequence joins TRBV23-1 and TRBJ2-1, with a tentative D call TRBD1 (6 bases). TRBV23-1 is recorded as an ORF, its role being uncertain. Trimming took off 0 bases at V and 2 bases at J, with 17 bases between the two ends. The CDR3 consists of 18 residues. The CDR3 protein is CASSQSSGALFPYNEQFF. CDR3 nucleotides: TGCGCCAGCAGTCAATCCTCAGGGGCGCTTTTCCCCTACAATGAGCAGTTCTTC.